The 25 T cell receptor beta chains reported below all come from one sample, sequenced in a study of technical replicates of blood from a handful of donors. Only in-frame clones appear in the TCRdb table, and some are missing; sequencing was by immunoSEQ multiplex PCR. Here the sample spans about 16,000 clones, around nine tenths being singletons. The source material was PBMCs. The receptors originated from a human donor in good health.

V gene TRBV27 combines with J gene TRBJ2-4; D gene uncertain. Germline lookup yields CDR1 MNHEY and CDR2 SMNVEV (reference sequence). Deletions cut 8 bases from V and 3 bases from J, with 17 bases between. The CDR3 contains 15 residues. This chain's CDR3 is CASSFSSVDKNIQYF. Written as DNA, the CDR3 is TGTGCCAGCTCGTTTTCTTCTGTAGACAAAAACATTCAGTACTTC.

In nucleotides, the CDR3 is TGTGCCAGCAGATTAGGACAGGGGTCCTACGAGCAGTACTTC. This gives the protein CASRLGQGSYEQYF. The gene calls are TRBV6-5 and TRBJ2-7; 9 bases are shared with TRBD1. CDR1 is MNHEY and CDR2 is SVGAGI in the germline V gene. This CDR3 has 14 amino acids. Unmatched junction bases numbered 4, after V lost 6 bases and J lost 1 base.

The rearrangement uses TRBV4-1 and TRBJ1-2; D is uncertain. Germline V gene data show CDR1 as MGHRA and CDR2 as YSYEKL. This CDR3 contains 14 residues. The germline V and J ends were trimmed by 0 bases and 4 bases, with 9 bases remaining between them. The CDR3 DNA is TGCGCCAGCAGCCAAGATGTATTCGGCTATGGCTACACCTTC. It yields the protein CASSQDVFGYGYTF.

The J gene is TRBJ1-2, the V gene TRBV6-1; a weak D match, TRBD1 (6 bases). From germline, CDR1 is MNHNS and CDR2 SASEGT. CDR3 length equals 15 residues. Trimming left V 0 bases short and J 3 bases short, with 11 bases between. The chain's CDR3 is CASSEAGAQHYGYTF. CDR3 sequence (DNA): TGTGCCAGCAGTGAAGCGGGGGCCCAGCACTATGGCTACACCTTC.

The chain joins TRBV28 to TRBJ2-3; perhaps TRBD2 as D (7 bases). The germline gives CDR1 MDHEN, CDR2 SYDVKM. V shed 8 bases and J shed 1 base, with 22 bases lying between them. CDR3 length: 17 residues. Here the CDR3 reads CASLSPGRGGGTDTQYF. DNA of the CDR3: TGTGCCAGCCTTTCCCCGGGGAGGGGGGGAGGCACAGATACGCAGTATTTT.

This sequence joins TRBV5-1 and TRBJ2-7; 7 bases agree with TRBD1. V trimming: 7 bases; J trimming: 1 base; junction bases outside the gene matches: 11. The CDR3 is made up of 15 amino acids. Germline V gene sequence: CDR1 SGHRS, CDR2 YFSETQ. The CDR3 coding sequence is TGCGCCAGCTCGGCCGGGACAGAGCATTCCTACGAGCAGTACTTC. Protein product: CASSAGTEHSYEQYF.

The table lists this clone with a count of one. The V call is TRBV19, the J call TRBJ2-1; 7 nucleotides agree with TRBD2. The CDR3 contains 15 residues. Trimming took 5 bases from V and 4 from J; bases not matched to a gene: 8. CDR1 and CDR2 (germline): LNHDA, SQIVND (reference sequence). As DNA, the CDR3 is TGTGCCAGTAGTCCCTCCCGCGGGAGTTACAATGAGCAGTTCTTC. Amino acid sequence: CASSPSRGSYNEQFF.

The rearrangement joins TRBV10-1 to TRBJ2-5; 9 bases agree with TRBD2. Trimming removed 3 bases from V and 5 bases from J; junction bases left unmatched: 10. The germline V gene has CDR1 WNHNN and CDR2 SYGVQD (reference sequence). There are 16 residues in the CDR3. The CDR3 here is CASSDHVAGAAETQYF. DNA of the CDR3: TGCGCCAGCAGTGATCACGTAGCGGGAGCTGCGGAGACCCAGTACTTC.

The rearrangement joins TRBV2 to TRBJ1-1; possible D gene TRBD1, 5 bases. The V and J ends lost 7 bases and 3 bases respectively, with 21 bases between them. CDR1 is SNHLY and CDR2 is FYNNEI in the germline V gene. This CDR3 contains 16 residues. The CDR3 region has the DNA TGTGCCAGCATTCAAATTTGGGGCCTACTGGACACTGAAGCTTTCTTT. The encoded protein is CASIQIWGLLDTEAFF. Using reference TRBV2 and TRBJ1-1 for the parts outside the CDR3, the full variable domain is EPEVTQTPSHQVTQMGQEVILRCVPISNHLYFYWYRQILGQKVEFLVSFYNNEISEKSEIFDDQFSVERPDGSNFTLKIRSTKLEDSAMYFCASIQIWGLLDTEAFFGQGTRLTVV.

The V gene is TRBV6-4, the J gene TRBJ1-2, with a tentative D call TRBD1 (5 bases). CDR3 length: 15 amino acids. Trimming took 6 bases from V and 7 from J, leaving 21 bases between them. Germline V gives CDR1 MRHNA, CDR2 SNTAGT. CDR3 amino acids: CASSPGEGLLSGYTF. In DNA, the CDR3 is TGTGCCAGCAGCCCGGGGGAGGGCCTTCTCAGTGGCTACACCTTC.

The CDR3 sequence: CASLPGLLAGNEQYF. CDR3 bases: TGTGCCAGCCTCCCTGGTTTGCTAGCGGGTAACGAGCAGTACTTC. The chain employs TRBV6-1 and TRBJ2-7; 8 nucleotides match TRBD2. The J segment lost 5 bases and the V segment lost 8 bases, leaving 14 bases of the junction unmatched. The V gene's germline CDR1 is MNHNS and CDR2 SASEGT. CDR3 size: 15 residues.

The chain has TRBV5-1 and TRBJ2-3; unclear D gene. The V gene lost 3 bases and the J gene lost 2 bases, with 4 bases spanning the gap. Germline V gene data show CDR1 as SGHRS and CDR2 as YFSETQ. This CDR3 region has 12 residues. CDR3 in amino acids: CASSWATDTQYF. The CDR3 DNA is TGCGCCAGCAGCTGGGCCACAGATACGCAGTATTTT.

The gene calls are TRBV27 and TRBJ2-1, with TRBD2 matching 10 bases. Unmatched junction bases numbered 4, after V lost 5 bases and J lost 3 bases. Germline V gene data show CDR1 as MNHEY and CDR2 as SMNVEV (reference sequence). The CDR3 contains 15 residues. Here the CDR3 DNA reads TGTGCCAGCAGTCCGCTAGCGGGAGTCTACAATGAGCAGTTCTTC. Protein product: CASSPLAGVYNEQFF.

The V and J genes are TRBV4-1 and TRBJ2-2, with a weak D call TRBD2 (7 bases). Between the trimmed V and J ends, which lost 3 bases and 6 bases, there was a span of 17 bases. This CDR3 region has 16 residues. Germline V gene sequence: CDR1 MGHRA, CDR2 YSYEKL. The CDR3 is CASSHPGAGAAGELFF. CDR3 DNA: TGCGCCAGCAGCCACCCGGGGGCGGGAGCCGCCGGGGAGCTGTTTTTT.

V gene TRBV10-3 combines with J gene TRBJ2-4; D perhaps matches TRBD1 (6 bases). Germline V gene sequence: CDR1 ENHRY, CDR2 SYGVKD. The CDR3 spans 13 residues. The V gene lost 10 bases and the J gene lost 8 bases, with 18 bases spanning the gap. CDR3 sequence reads: CATARAEGDIQYF. The CDR3 DNA follows: TGTGCCACGGCGAGGGCCGAGGGGGACATTCAGTACTTC.

This chain joins TRBV5-1 and TRBJ1-1, with unresolved D. Germline loops: CDR1 SGHRS, CDR2 YFSETQ. The V gene lost 3 bases and the J gene lost 8 bases, with 11 bases spanning the gap. The CDR3 is made up of 12 amino acids. CDR3 nucleotide sequence: TGCGCCAGCAGCTCGGCGGGAGGGGAAGCTTTCTTT. Its protein is CASSSAGGEAFF. The variable domain in full, with the rest retrieved from reference TRBV5-1 and TRBJ1-1, is KAGVTQTPRYLIKTRGQQVTLSCSPISGHRSVSWYQQTPGQGLQFLFEYFSETQRNKGNFPGRFSGRQFSNSRSEMNVSTLELGDSALYLCASSSAGGEAFFGQGTRLTVV.

The CDR3 nucleotides are TGTGCCAGTCCCGGAGGACTAGCGATCCCAGATACGCAGTATTTT. Protein sequence: CASPGGLAIPDTQYF. V usage is TRBV7-9 and J usage is TRBJ2-3, with 9 bases lining up with TRBD2. Trimming removed 9 bases from V and 4 bases from J; junction bases left unmatched: 11. The CDR3 sequence is 15 residues long. Per the germline V gene, CDR1 is SEHNR and CDR2 is FQNEAQ (reference sequence).

The rearrangement links TRBV5-1 to TRBJ2-2; no firm D call. Per the germline V gene, CDR1 is SGHRS and CDR2 is YFSETQ. V lost 4 bases and J lost 1, with 2 bases in between. This CDR3 comprises 12 residues. The CDR3 region has the DNA TGCGCCAGCAGCCGGAACACCGGGGAGCTGTTTTTT. Its translation is CASSRNTGELFF.

This clone was picked up one time. The chain carries TRBV5-5 and TRBJ1-3; unclear D gene. V was clipped by 0 bases and J by 0 bases, with 10 bases between them. The germline gives CDR1 SGHKS, CDR2 YYEKEE (reference sequence). The CDR3 runs 16 residues. The CDR3 loop reads CASSLGQAFSGNTIYF. The CDR3 DNA follows: TGTGCCAGCAGCTTGGGGCAGGCCTTCTCTGGAAACACCATATATTTT.

The chain is built from TRBV7-2 and TRBJ2-2, with D possibly TRBD2 on 6 matching bases. Looked up from germline, CDR1 is SGHTA and CDR2 is FQGNSA. The CDR3 has 13 amino acids. The germline V and J ends were trimmed by 4 bases and 7 bases, with 10 bases remaining between them. As DNA, the CDR3 is TGTGCCAGCAGCTCGACTAGTTACGGGGAGCTGTTTTTT. Translated: CASSSTSYGELFF.

There are a few counts of this clone. The rearrangement links TRBV7-2 to TRBJ2-3, with TRBD2 matching over 8 bases. V gave up 6 bases and J gave up 4 bases; unmatched junction bases: 12. Germline V gene sequence: CDR1 SGHTA, CDR2 FQGNSA. CDR3 length equals 16 residues. This CDR3 reads CASSFVGREEADTQYF. The CDR3, as DNA: TGTGCCAGCAGTTTCGTTGGGCGGGAGGAGGCAGATACGCAGTATTTT.

This rearrangement joins TRBV6-5 to TRBJ2-7; TRBD2 agrees at 7 bases. The CDR3 consists of 15 residues. The ends lost 0 bases at V and 4 bases at J; junction bases unmatched: 6. Germline V gene sequence: CDR1 MNHEY, CDR2 SVGAGI. The CDR3 DNA reads as TGTGCCAGCAGTTACTCGGGCGGGAGCGGTTACGAGCAGTACTTC. Protein sequence: CASSYSGGSGYEQYF.

The chain joins TRBV2 to TRBJ2-2; no clear D gene. Trimming removed 7 bases from V and 5 bases from J, with 8 bases in between. The CDR3 length is 12 residues. Germline V gene data show CDR1 as SNHLY and CDR2 as FYNNEI. The CDR3 spells CASTRETGELFF. The CDR3 DNA follows: TGTGCCAGCACGCGTGAGACCGGGGAGCTGTTTTTT.

V usage is TRBV2 and J usage is TRBJ2-5; 8 positions match TRBD2. With 4 bases clipped from V and 0 bases from J, the junction kept 4 bases outside the gene matches. This CDR3 region has 15 residues. Germline-derived CDR1 and CDR2 are SNHLY and FYNNEI. This CDR3 is CASSALADHQETQYF. The CDR3 region has the DNA TGTGCCAGCAGTGCACTAGCGGACCACCAAGAGACCCAGTACTTC.

This clone was counted a single time. The chain is built from TRBV5-6 and TRBJ2-3; TRBD1 matches 9 bases. V lost 2 bases and J lost 1; bases outside the gene matches: 5. The V gene's germline CDR1 is SGHDT and CDR2 YYEEEE. CDR3 length: 16 amino acids. The CDR3 sequence is CASSFPGDRGTDTQYF. Written as DNA, the CDR3 is TGTGCCAGCAGCTTTCCCGGGGACAGGGGCACAGATACGCAGTATTTT.